Listed here are 25 T cell receptor beta chains from one sample, sequenced in a study of cytomegalovirus exposure and HLA in healthy donors. The assay was immunoSEQ multiplex PCR, and TCRdb's table has in-frame clones only and misses some. The repertoire consists of over 150,000 clones, with 86% occurring once and the leading ten covering 2.1%. The source material was PBMCs. The receptors derive from a human donor in good health.

This chain links TRBV6-1 with TRBJ1-5; 10 bases are a match to TRBD1. V lost 6 bases to trimming and J lost 1 base; unmatched junction nucleotides: 0. The germline V gene encodes CDR1 MNHNS and CDR2 SASEGT. CDR3 size: 14 residues. This CDR3 is CASRDRGSNQPQHF. Written as DNA, the CDR3 is TGTGCCAGCAGGGACAGGGGGAGCAATCAGCCCCAGCATTTT.

In its sample, this clone was seen once. The chain recombines TRBV6-4 with TRBJ2-2; TRBD2 matches 9 bases. V shed 4 bases and J 3 bases; nucleotides not matched to a gene: 3. From germline, CDR1 is MRHNA and CDR2 SNTAGT. The length of the CDR3 is 15 residues. The CDR3 DNA follows: TGTGCCAGCAGTGTTGTAGCGGGGGACACCGGGGAGCTGTTTTTT. Residues: CASSVVAGDTGELFF.

This chain connects TRBV28 to TRBJ1-2, with TRBD1 matching 7 bases. This CDR3 contains 17 residues. V lost 5 bases and J lost 8; bases outside the gene matches: 20. Germline assignment: CDR1 MDHEN and CDR2 SYDVKM. CDR3 loop: CASSPGPQGLFSTGYTF. The DNA for the CDR3 is TGTGCCAGCAGTCCCGGACCACAGGGGTTGTTTTCTACGGGCTACACCTTC.

In this sample, this clone turned up once. The J gene is TRBJ2-1, the V gene TRBV5-4; TRBD2 matches at 7 bases. J gave up 4 bases and V 0 bases, and 7 bases lay outside the gene matches. The CDR3 loop spans 16 amino acids. Germline CDR1 is SGHNT and CDR2 is YYREEE (reference sequence). This CDR3 is CASSLALAATYNEQFF. For the CDR3, the DNA is TGTGCCAGCAGCTTGGCCCTAGCGGCCACTTACAATGAGCAGTTCTTC.

This chain links TRBV25-1 with TRBJ2-7; TRBD2 might be the D (6 bases). CDR3 length: 15 amino acids. Looked up from germline, CDR1 is MGHDK and CDR2 is SYGVNS. V lost 2 bases to trimming and J lost 0 bases, with 11 bases between them. As DNA, the CDR3 is TGTGCCAGCAGTGAACGTAGCGGTTTCTCCTACGAGCAGTACTTC. It encodes CASSERSGFSYEQYF.

The chain combines TRBV7-6 with TRBJ2-2, with 10 bases identical to TRBD1. This CDR3 comprises 16 residues. Germline V gives CDR1 SGHVS, CDR2 FNYEAQ. The V and J ends lost 5 bases and 5 bases, in that order; junction bases with no gene match: 8. CDR3 coding DNA: TGTGCCAGCAGCCCTGGGACAGGGGTGGTTACCGGGGAGCTGTTTTTT. The encoded protein is CASSPGTGVVTGELFF. Drawing the rest from reference TRBV7-6 and TRBJ2-2, the complete variable domain is GAGVSQSPRYKVTKRGQDVALRCDPISGHVSLYWYRQALGQGPEFLTYFNYEAQQDKSGLPNDRFSAERPEGSISTLTIQRTEQRDSAMYRCASSPGTGVVTGELFFGEGSRLTVL.

V is TRBV6-6 and J is TRBJ2-5, with TRBD1 matching over 7 bases. Germline V gene lookup returns CDR1 MNHNY and CDR2 SVGAGI (reference sequence). With 2 bases clipped from V and 4 bases from J, the junction kept 1 base outside the gene matches. CDR3 length: 13 residues. CDR3 DNA sequence: TGTGCCAGCAGTTACGCAGGGGGAGAGACCCAGTACTTC. Protein product: CASSYAGGETQYF.

The J gene is TRBJ2-7, the V gene TRBV19; D is unresolved. The germline V gene has CDR1 LNHDA and CDR2 SQIVND (reference sequence). Trimming took off 6 bases at V and 0 bases at J, with 12 bases between the two ends. The CDR3 covers 14 residues. The CDR3, as DNA: TGTGCCAGTAGACCCACCGAGAGCTCCTACGAGCAGTACTTC. It yields the protein CASRPTESSYEQYF.

This clone has a single count. V usage is TRBV4-2 and J usage is TRBJ1-2; 10 nucleotides line up with TRBD1. In germline, CDR1 is LGHNA, CDR2 YNFKEQ. The CDR3 sequence is 18 residues long. Trimming cost V 1 base and J 0 bases; bases outside gene matches: 8. The CDR3 spells CASSQVRDRGGPNYGYTF. The CDR3 DNA is TGTGCCAGCAGCCAAGTAAGGGACAGGGGCGGACCTAACTATGGCTACACCTTC.

The V and J genes are TRBV5-4 and TRBJ1-1, with a weak D call TRBD1 (5 bases). Germline CDR1 reads SGHNT; CDR2 reads YYREEE (reference sequence). CDR3 length: 15 amino acids. V lost 0 bases to trimming and J lost 12 bases, with 21 bases between them. DNA of the CDR3: TGTGCCAGCAGCTTGGATGGGGCTAGGGTGAAAGCGACTTTCTTT. This gives the protein CASSLDGARVKATFF.

This clone came up once. The chain employs TRBV5-1 and TRBJ2-7; D is unclear. V was pared by 0 bases and J by 0 bases, with 10 bases between. The CDR3 sequence is 15 residues long. CDR1 and CDR2 (germline): SGHRS, YFSETQ. The CDR3 sequence is CASSLDSGYSYEQYF. The CDR3 region has the DNA TGCGCCAGCAGCTTGGATTCGGGTTACTCCTACGAGCAGTACTTC.

The chain carries TRBV18 and TRBJ2-7; D is unclear. Trimming cost V 2 bases and J 0 bases, with 8 bases left between them. Germline lookup yields CDR1 KGHSH and CDR2 LQKENI. This CDR3 contains 14 residues. For the CDR3, the DNA is TGTGCCAGCTCACCAACTGCTAGCTCCTACGAGCAGTACTTC. Protein sequence: CASSPTASSYEQYF.

This clone was observed a single time. V gene TRBV29-1 combines with J gene TRBJ2-1; D is uncertain. Germline-derived CDR1 and CDR2 are SQVTM and ANQGSEA. CDR3 length: 12 residues. V lost 6 bases and J lost 0, with 6 bases in between. CDR3 bases: TGCAGCGTCGGGTACTCCTACAATGAGCAGTTCTTC. The encoded protein is CSVGYSYNEQFF.

V and J are TRBV7-8 and TRBJ1-6; TRBD1 aligns across 7 bases. Germline V gene sequence: CDR1 SGHVS, CDR2 FQNEAQ. The CDR3 consists of 17 residues. With V trimmed by 5 bases and J by 6 bases, 13 bases remained unmatched. The CDR3 here is CASSTRGGGPVNSPLHF. The DNA for the CDR3 is TGTGCCAGCAGCACCCGAGGAGGGGGCCCAGTTAATTCACCCCTCCACTTT.

The chain joins TRBV2 to TRBJ2-1; D might be TRBD2 (5 bases). V dropped 4 bases and J dropped 6 bases, with 10 bases sitting between them. This CDR3 has 13 residues. Germline V gives CDR1 SNHLY, CDR2 FYNNEI. DNA of the CDR3: TGTGCCAGCAGTGCGGAGGCCCGCAATGAGCAGTTCTTC. As protein: CASSAEARNEQFF.

This rearrangement joins TRBV28 to TRBJ2-1; 7 bases agree with TRBD2. The CDR3 extends over 14 amino acids. V lost 5 bases, J lost 7 bases, and 8 bases stayed unmatched. Germline-derived CDR1 and CDR2 are MDHEN and SYDVKM. The CDR3 spells CASSQAGSVNEQFF. The CDR3, as DNA: TGTGCCAGCAGTCAAGCGGGATCGGTGAATGAGCAGTTCTTC.

The gene calls are TRBV6-5 and TRBJ2-2; 8 positions match TRBD1. The CDR3 spans 14 residues. Germline CDR1 reads MNHEY; CDR2 reads SVGAGI. V lost 6 bases, J lost 3 bases, and 3 bases stayed unmatched. CDR3 nucleotides: TGTGCCAGCAGCCGACAGGGGTACACCGGGGAGCTGTTTTTT. Translated, it gives CASSRQGYTGELFF.

The gene calls are TRBV11-2 and TRBJ1-1, with D perhaps matching TRBD1 (6 bases). CDR1 and CDR2 (germline): SGHAT, FQNNGV. V was clipped by 3 bases and J by 5 bases, with 13 bases between them. The CDR3 contains 14 residues. The CDR3 spells CASSLGRGYTEAFF. As DNA, the CDR3 is TGTGCCAGCAGCTTGGGCAGGGGTTATACTGAAGCTTTCTTT.

The chain recombines TRBV9 with TRBJ2-7; 8 bases are shared with TRBD1. From germline, CDR1 is SGDLS and CDR2 YYNGEE. After removal of 4 bases from V and 1 base from J, the junction contained 7 bases not matched to a gene. CDR3 length: 15 residues. CDR3 DNA: TGTGCCAGCAGCTCAAGCACAGGGGGATCCTACGAGCAGTACTTC. Protein sequence: CASSSSTGGSYEQYF.

The rearrangement links TRBV15 to TRBJ1-5; D gene ambiguous. CDR1 and CDR2 from the germline V gene are LNHNV and YYDKDF (reference sequence). Between the trimmed V and J ends, which lost 0 bases and 5 bases, there was a span of 17 bases. The CDR3 loop spans 17 amino acids. CDR3 in amino acids: CATSRDLTGEGYQPQHF. CDR3 bases: TGTGCCACCAGCAGAGATCTAACGGGAGAGGGTTATCAGCCCCAGCATTTT.

The chain is built from TRBV9 and TRBJ1-1; D unresolved. V shed 0 bases and J shed 3 bases, with 9 bases lying between them. This CDR3 has 14 residues. Looked up from germline, CDR1 is SGDLS and CDR2 is YYNGEE. DNA of the CDR3: TGTGCCAGCAGCGTAGCTGCACAAGACACTGAAGCTTTCTTT. Translated: CASSVAAQDTEAFF.

This chain joins TRBV10-3 and TRBJ2-2; 9 bases agree with TRBD1. CDR1 ENHRY and CDR2 SYGVKD come from the germline V gene. The CDR3 is made up of 15 amino acids. Losses at the gene ends were 3 bases for V and 6 bases for J; bases not matched to a gene: 5. The CDR3 bases are TGTGCCATCAGTGATGGACAGGGGAGCCCCGGGGAGCTGTTTTTT. Protein sequence: CAISDGQGSPGELFF.

CDR3 DNA: TGTGCCAGCTCACCCGGGGGGCAGGGGGCCTATGGCTACACCTTC. Residues: CASSPGGQGAYGYTF. The rearrangement joins TRBV18 to TRBJ1-2; 8 bases align to TRBD1. Germline assignment: CDR1 KGHSH and CDR2 LQKENI. The CDR3 contains 15 residues. The trim removed 3 bases at V and 4 bases at J, leaving 7 bases unmatched.

This chain links TRBV5-1 with TRBJ1-4, with D unresolved. The length of the CDR3 is 14 residues. The V and J ends lost 0 bases and 3 bases respectively, with 6 bases between them. CDR1 is SGHRS and CDR2 is YFSETQ in the germline V gene. CDR3 in DNA: TGCGCCAGCAGCTTGGAAGCGTCTAATGAAAAACTGTTTTTT. It translates to CASSLEASNEKLFF. Supplemented by reference TRBV5-1 and TRBJ1-4, the full variable domain reads KAGVTQTPRYLIKTRGQQVTLSCSPISGHRSVSWYQQTPGQGLQFLFEYFSETQRNKGNFPGRFSGRQFSNSRSEMNVSTLELGDSALYLCASSLEASNEKLFFGSGTQLSVL.

The CDR3 loop is CASSSGTASYEQYF. In DNA form, the CDR3 reads TGCGCCAGCAGCTCCGGGACTGCCTCCTACGAGCAGTACTTC. This chain uses TRBV5-1 with TRBJ2-7; D is possibly TRBD2 (6 bases). V was cut by 3 bases and J by 0 bases, with 10 bases left in between. The CDR3 is made up of 14 amino acids. Germline lookup yields CDR1 SGHRS and CDR2 YFSETQ.